What follows is one T cell receptor beta chain and its context. Its specificity is not known. Without the conserved terminal phenylalanine or tryptophan, this CDR3 likely stems from a read error. These data are taken from a study of T cell repertoires in cytomegalovirus infection. Study details: Signatures in public TCR beta sequences pointed to both CMV infection and matching HLA type.

From the reads, TCRdb called clonotypes with MiXCR, one entry per CDR3 protein. The sample has under 850,000 distinct CDR3 sequences; 35% are singletons. General study points: Carriage of CMV together with the relevant HLA was identifiable through cumulative public TCR beta family frequency. Dominating the ex vivo response were TCR beta clonotypes that were CMV-specific and HLA-C-restricted.

With 1 base removed from V and 5 bases from J, the gap between germline ends came to 11 bases. The CDR3 runs 14 residues. Looked up from germline, CDR1 is MGHRA and CDR2 is YSYEKL. The TCR was taken from a human donor in good health (CMV status not recorded). Some clones in this sample may be carry-over from other donors' samples. Sequencing used PBMCs. V gene TRBV4-1 combines with J gene TRBJ2-5; no clear D. The DNA for the CDR3 is TGCGCCAGCAGCCAAGTATTTCTTGGGGAGACCCAGTACTTA. Translated, it gives CASSQVFLGETQYL.